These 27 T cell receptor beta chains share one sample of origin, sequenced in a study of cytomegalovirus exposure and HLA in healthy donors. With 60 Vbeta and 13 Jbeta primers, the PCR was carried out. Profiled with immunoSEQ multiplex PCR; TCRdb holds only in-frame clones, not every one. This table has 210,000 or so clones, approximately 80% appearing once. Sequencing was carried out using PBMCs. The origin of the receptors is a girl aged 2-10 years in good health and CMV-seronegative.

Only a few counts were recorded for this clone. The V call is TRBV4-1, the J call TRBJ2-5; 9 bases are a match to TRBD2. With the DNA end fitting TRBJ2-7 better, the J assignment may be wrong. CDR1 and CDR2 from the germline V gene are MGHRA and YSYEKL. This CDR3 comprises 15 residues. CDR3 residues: CASSQGSGSSYEQYF. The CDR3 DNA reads TGCGCCAGCAGCCAAGGTAGCGGGAGCTCCTACGAGCAGTACTTC.

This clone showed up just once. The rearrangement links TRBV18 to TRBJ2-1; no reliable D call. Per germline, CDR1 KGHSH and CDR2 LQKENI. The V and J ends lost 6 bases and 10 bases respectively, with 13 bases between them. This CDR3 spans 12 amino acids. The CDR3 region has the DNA TGTGCCAGCTCCCTCGTTGGCCCGGAGCAGTTCTTC. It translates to CASSLVGPEQFF.

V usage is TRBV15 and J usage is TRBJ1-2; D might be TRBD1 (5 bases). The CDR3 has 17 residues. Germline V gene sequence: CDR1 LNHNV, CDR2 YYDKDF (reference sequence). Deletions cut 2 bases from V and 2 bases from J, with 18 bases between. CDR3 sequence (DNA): TGTGCCACCAGCAGAAAACCAAAGGGGCGGGGAAACTATGGCTACACCTTC. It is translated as CATSRKPKGRGNYGYTF.

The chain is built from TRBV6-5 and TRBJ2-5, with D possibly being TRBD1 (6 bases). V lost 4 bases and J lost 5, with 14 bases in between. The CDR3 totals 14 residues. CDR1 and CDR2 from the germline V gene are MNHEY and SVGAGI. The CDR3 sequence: CASSSGQSSETQYF. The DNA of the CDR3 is TGTGCCAGCAGTTCGGGACAATCGTCGGAGACCCAGTACTTC.

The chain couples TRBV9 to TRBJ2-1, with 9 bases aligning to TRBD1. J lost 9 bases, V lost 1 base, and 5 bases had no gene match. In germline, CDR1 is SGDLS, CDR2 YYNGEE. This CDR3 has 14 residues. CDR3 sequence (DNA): TGTGCCAGCAGCGTAACAGGGGGCCGAGGTGAGCAGTTCTTC. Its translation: CASSVTGGRGEQFF.

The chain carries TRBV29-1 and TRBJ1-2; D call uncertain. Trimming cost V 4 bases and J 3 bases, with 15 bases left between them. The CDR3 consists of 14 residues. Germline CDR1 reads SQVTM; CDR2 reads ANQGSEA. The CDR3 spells CSVGGRLGDYGYTF. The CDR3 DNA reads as TGCAGCGTTGGTGGCCGCTTGGGAGACTATGGCTACACCTTC.

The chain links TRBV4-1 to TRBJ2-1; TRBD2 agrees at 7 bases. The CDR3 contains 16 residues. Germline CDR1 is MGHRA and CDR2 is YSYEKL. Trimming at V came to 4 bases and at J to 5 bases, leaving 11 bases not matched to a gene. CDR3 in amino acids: CASSRVPILANNEQFF. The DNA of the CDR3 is TGCGCCAGCAGCCGGGTTCCGATACTAGCGAACAATGAGCAGTTCTTC.

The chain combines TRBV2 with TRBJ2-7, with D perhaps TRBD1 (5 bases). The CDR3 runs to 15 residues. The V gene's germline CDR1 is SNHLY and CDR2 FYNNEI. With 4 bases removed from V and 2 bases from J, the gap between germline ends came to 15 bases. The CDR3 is CASSGVGDSTYEQYF. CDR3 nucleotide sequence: TGTGCCAGCAGTGGAGTTGGAGACAGCACCTACGAGCAGTACTTC.

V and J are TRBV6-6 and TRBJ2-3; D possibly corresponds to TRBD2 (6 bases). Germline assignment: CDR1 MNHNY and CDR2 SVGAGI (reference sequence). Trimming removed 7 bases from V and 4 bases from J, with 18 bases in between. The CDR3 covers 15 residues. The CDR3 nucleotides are TGTGCCAGCACGCGGGGCAGTCCTCTTTCAGATACGCAGTATTTT. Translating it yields CASTRGSPLSDTQYF.

The CDR3 loop reads CASSLLPGGEGEAFF. The CDR3, as DNA: TGTGCCAGCAGCTTACTTCCCGGGGGGGAGGGAGAAGCTTTCTTT. The chain links TRBV7-3 to TRBJ1-1; D is perhaps TRBD1 (5 bases). Germline assignment: CDR1 SGHTA and CDR2 FQGTGA. This CDR3 has 15 amino acids. V gave up 2 bases and J gave up 8 bases, with 18 bases separating them. The full variable domain, in which reference TRBV7-3 and TRBJ1-1 provide the parts outside the CDR3, is GAGVSQTPSNKVTEKGKYVELRCDPISGHTALYWYRQSLGQGPEFLIYFQGTGAADDSGLPNDRFFAVRPEGSVSTLKIQRTERGDSAVYLCASSLLPGGEGEAFFGQGTRLTVV.

CDR3 sequence (DNA): TGTGCCAGCAGCTTAAGTCACGTACCCGGAGCAGATTTGACGTACGAGCAGTACTTC. Translation gives CASSLSHVPGADLTYEQYF. The chain is built from TRBV7-8 and TRBJ2-7; D is unresolved. V dropped 2 bases and J dropped 4 bases, with 27 bases sitting between them. The CDR3 is made up of 19 amino acids. Per germline, CDR1 SGHVS and CDR2 FQNEAQ.

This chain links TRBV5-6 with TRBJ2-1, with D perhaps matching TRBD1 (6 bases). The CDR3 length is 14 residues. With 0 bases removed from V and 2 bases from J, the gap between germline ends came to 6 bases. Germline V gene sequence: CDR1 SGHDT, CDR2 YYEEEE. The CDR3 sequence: CASSLGQAYNEQFF. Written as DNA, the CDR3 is TGTGCCAGCAGCTTGGGACAGGCCTACAATGAGCAGTTCTTC.

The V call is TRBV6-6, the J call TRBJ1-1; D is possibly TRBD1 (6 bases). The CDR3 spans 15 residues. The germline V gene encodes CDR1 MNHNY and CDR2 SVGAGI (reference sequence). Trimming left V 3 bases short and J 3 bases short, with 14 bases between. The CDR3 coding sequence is TGTGCCAGCAGTTATCAGGGGCCAAGTTACACTGAAGCTTTCTTT. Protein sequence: CASSYQGPSYTEAFF.

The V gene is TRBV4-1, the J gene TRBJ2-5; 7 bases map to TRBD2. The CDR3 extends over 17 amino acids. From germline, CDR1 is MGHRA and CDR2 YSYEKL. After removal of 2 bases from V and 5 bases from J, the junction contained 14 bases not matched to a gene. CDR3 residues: CASSQQRDGRTGETQYF. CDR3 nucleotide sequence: TGCGCCAGCAGCCAACAGCGAGACGGGAGGACGGGGGAGACCCAGTACTTC.

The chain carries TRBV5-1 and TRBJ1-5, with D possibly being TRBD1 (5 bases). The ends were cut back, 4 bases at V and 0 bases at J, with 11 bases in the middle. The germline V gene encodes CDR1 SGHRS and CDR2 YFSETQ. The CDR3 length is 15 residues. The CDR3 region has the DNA TGCGCCAGCAGCCCGATAGACAGTAGCAATCAGCCCCAGCATTTT. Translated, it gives CASSPIDSSNQPQHF.

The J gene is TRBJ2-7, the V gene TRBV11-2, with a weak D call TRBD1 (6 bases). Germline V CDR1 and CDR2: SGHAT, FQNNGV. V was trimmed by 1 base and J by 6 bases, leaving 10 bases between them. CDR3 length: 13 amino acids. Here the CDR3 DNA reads TGTGCCAGCAGCTTAGTTTCAGGGGCCGAGCAGTACTTC. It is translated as CASSLVSGAEQYF.

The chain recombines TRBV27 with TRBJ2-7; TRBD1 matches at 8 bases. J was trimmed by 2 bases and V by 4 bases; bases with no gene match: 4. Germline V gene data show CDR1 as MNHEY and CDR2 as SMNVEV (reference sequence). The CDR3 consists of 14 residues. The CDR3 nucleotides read TGTGCCAGCAGTTACGGACAGGGCCCCTACGAGCAGTACTTC. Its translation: CASSYGQGPYEQYF.

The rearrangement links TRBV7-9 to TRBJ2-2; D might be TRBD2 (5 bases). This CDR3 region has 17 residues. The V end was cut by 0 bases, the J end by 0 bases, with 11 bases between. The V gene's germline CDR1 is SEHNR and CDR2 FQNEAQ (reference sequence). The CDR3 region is CASSLASMGANTGELFF. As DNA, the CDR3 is TGTGCCAGCAGCTTAGCGAGCATGGGAGCGAACACCGGGGAGCTGTTTTTT. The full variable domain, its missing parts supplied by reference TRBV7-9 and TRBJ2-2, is DTGVSQNPRHKITKRGQNVTFRCDPISEHNRLYWYRQTLGQGPEFLTYFQNEAQLEKSRLLSDRFSAERPKGSFSTLEIQRTEQGDSAMYLCASSLASMGANTGELFFGEGSRLTVL.

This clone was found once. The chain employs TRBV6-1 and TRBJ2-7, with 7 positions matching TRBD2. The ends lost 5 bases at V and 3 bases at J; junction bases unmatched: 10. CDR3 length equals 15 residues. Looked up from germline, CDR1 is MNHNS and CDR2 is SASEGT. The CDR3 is CASSRSVGGNYEQYF. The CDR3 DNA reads TGTGCCAGCAGTCGGTCAGTCGGGGGGAACTACGAGCAGTACTTC.

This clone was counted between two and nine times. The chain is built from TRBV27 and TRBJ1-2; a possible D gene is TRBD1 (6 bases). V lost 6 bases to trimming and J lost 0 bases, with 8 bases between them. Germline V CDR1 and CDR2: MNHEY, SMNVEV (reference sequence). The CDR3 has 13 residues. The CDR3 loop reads CASRDSPNYGYTF. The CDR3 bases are TGTGCCAGCAGGGACAGCCCTAACTATGGCTACACCTTC.

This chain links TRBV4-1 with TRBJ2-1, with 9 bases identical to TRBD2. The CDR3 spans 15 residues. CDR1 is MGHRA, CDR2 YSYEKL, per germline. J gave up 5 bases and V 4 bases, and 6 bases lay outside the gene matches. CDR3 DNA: TGCGCCAGCAGCCGAGTAGCGGGAGCTGACAATGAGCAGTTCTTC. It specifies CASSRVAGADNEQFF.

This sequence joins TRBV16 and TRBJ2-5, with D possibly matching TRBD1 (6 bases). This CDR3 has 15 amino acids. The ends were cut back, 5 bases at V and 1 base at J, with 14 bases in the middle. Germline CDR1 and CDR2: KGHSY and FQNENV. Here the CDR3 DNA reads TGTGCCAGCAGCTTTGGGACAAACAGCCAAGAGACCCAGTACTTC. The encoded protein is CASSFGTNSQETQYF.

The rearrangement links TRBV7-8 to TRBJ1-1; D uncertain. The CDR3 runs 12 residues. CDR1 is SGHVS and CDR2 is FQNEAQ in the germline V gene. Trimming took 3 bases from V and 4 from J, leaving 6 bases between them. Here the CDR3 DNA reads TGTGCCAGCAGCTTTCCGGGCACTGAAGCTTTCTTT. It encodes CASSFPGTEAFF.

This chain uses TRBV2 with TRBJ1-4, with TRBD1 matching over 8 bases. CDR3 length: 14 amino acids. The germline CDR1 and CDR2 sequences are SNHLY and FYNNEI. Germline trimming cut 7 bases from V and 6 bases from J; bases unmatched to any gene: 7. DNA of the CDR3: TGTGCCAGCAATTCTGACAGGGGATATGAAAAACTGTTTTTT. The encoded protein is CASNSDRGYEKLFF.

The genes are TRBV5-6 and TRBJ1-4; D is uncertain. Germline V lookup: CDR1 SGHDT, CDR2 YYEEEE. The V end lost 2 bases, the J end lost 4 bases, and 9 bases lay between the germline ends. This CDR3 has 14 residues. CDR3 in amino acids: CASSLRLDNEKLFF. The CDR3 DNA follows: TGTGCCAGCAGCTTAAGACTTGATAATGAAAAACTGTTTTTT.

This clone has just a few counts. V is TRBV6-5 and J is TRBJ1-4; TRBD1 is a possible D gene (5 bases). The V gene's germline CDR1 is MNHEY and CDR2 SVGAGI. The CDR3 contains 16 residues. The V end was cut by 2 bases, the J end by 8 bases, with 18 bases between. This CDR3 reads CASSYAPGRGEEKLFF. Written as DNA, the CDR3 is TGTGCCAGCAGTTACGCTCCCGGGAGAGGGGAAGAAAAACTGTTTTTT.

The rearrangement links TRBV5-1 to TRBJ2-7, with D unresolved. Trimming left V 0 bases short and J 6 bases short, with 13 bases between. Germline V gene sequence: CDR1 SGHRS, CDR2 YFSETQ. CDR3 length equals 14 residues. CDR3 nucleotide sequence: TGCGCCAGCAGCTTGGCTTGGCGCGGTAGCGAGCAGTACTTC. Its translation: CASSLAWRGSEQYF.